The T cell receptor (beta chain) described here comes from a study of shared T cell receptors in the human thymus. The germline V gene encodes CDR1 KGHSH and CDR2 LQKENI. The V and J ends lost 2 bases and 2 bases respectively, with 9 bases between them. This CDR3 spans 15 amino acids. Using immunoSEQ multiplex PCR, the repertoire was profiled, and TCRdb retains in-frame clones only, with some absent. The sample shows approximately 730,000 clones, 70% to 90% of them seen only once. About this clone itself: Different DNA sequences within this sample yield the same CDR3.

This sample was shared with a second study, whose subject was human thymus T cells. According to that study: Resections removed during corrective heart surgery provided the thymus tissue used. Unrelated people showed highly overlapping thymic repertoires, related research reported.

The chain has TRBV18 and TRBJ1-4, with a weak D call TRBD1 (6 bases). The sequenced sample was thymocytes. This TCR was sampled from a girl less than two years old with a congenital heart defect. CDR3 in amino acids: CASSPGGATNEKLFF. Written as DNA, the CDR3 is TGTGCCAGCTCACCAGGGGGGGCCACTAATGAAAAACTGTTTTTT.